Each of the 21 T cell receptor beta chains below was sequenced from the same sample in a study of cytomegalovirus exposure and HLA in healthy donors. The PCR made use of 60 Vbeta and 13 Jbeta primers. TCRdb keeps only in-frame clones here, not all; method: immunoSEQ multiplex PCR. The repertoire holds 120,000 to 150,000 clones, 73% seen once, with roughly 1.3% in the top ten. Sequences were obtained from PBMCs. These receptors were taken from a woman aged 40 to 50 in good health and CMV-seronegative.

This clone appeared a single time. V and J are TRBV19 and TRBJ2-7; the match to TRBD2 covers 8 bases. J lost 4 bases, V lost 10 bases, and 3 bases had no gene match. Germline V gene data show CDR1 as LNHDA and CDR2 as SQIVND (reference sequence). The length of the CDR3 is 11 residues. CDR3 protein: CATAGGYEQYF. CDR3 nucleotides: TGTGCCACCGCGGGGGGTTACGAGCAGTACTTC.

The chain employs TRBV5-4 and TRBJ1-1, with D perhaps matching TRBD1 (5 bases). From germline, CDR1 is SGHNT and CDR2 YYREEE (reference sequence). V was cut by 1 base and J by 5 bases, with 9 bases left in between. The CDR3 sequence is 13 residues long. CDR3 residues: CASSLSGATEAFF. In DNA, the CDR3 is TGTGCCAGCAGCTTGAGTGGGGCGACTGAAGCTTTCTTT.

V and J are TRBV9 and TRBJ1-2, with D perhaps matching TRBD1 (5 bases). The CDR3 extends over 13 amino acids. From germline, CDR1 is SGDLS and CDR2 YYNGEE. V dropped 3 bases and J dropped 3 bases, with 9 bases sitting between them. CDR3 in DNA: TGTGCCAGCAGCGGGGGCGGAGACTATGGCTACACCTTC. Translation gives CASSGGGDYGYTF.

The chain combines TRBV7-8 with TRBJ1-5; TRBD1 agrees at 10 bases. J lost 5 bases, V lost 5 bases, and 3 bases had no gene match. The CDR3 loop spans 14 amino acids. Germline CDR1 reads SGHVS; CDR2 reads FQNEAQ. CDR3 DNA: TGTGCCAGCAGCCAGGGGACAGGGGATCAGCCCCAGCATTTT. Its translation: CASSQGTGDQPQHF.

The chain employs TRBV5-1 and TRBJ2-6; 7 positions match TRBD1. This CDR3 is 15 amino acids long. Looked up from germline, CDR1 is SGHRS and CDR2 is YFSETQ. The V gene end was trimmed by 3 bases and the J gene end by 2 bases; junction bases not matched to a gene: 2. Written as DNA, the CDR3 is TGCGCCAGCAGCTGGGACAGTACTGGGGCCAACGTCCTGACTTTC. Amino acid sequence: CASSWDSTGANVLTF. The full variable domain, rest sourced from reference TRBV5-1 and TRBJ2-6, is KAGVTQTPRYLIKTRGQQVTLSCSPISGHRSVSWYQQTPGQGLQFLFEYFSETQRNKGNFPGRFSGRQFSNSRSEMNVSTLELGDSALYLCASSWDSTGANVLTFGAGSRLTVL.

The rearrangement links TRBV7-2 to TRBJ2-3, with 8 bases lining up with TRBD1. The CDR3 has 15 residues. V was pared by 6 bases and J by 3 bases, with 8 bases of the junction left unmatched. The germline V gene has CDR1 SGHTA and CDR2 FQGNSA. The CDR3 region has the DNA TGTGCCAGCAGTATGCAGGGGGCTGGAACAGATACGCAGTATTTT. Amino acids: CASSMQGAGTDTQYF.

The chain has TRBV5-4 and TRBJ1-3; perhaps TRBD1 as D (6 bases). CDR1 is SGHNT and CDR2 is YYREEE in the germline V gene (reference sequence). V lost 4 bases to trimming and J lost 2 bases, with 10 bases between them. The CDR3 consists of 14 residues. CDR3 nucleotide sequence: TGTGCCAGCAGCCCGGCAGGGGCTGGAAACACCATATATTTT. Translation gives CASSPAGAGNTIYF.

DNA for the CDR3: TGTGCCAGTAGTATTTTAAATGACAGGGGAAATGGCTACACCTTC. Translating it yields CASSILNDRGNGYTF. The rearrangement links TRBV19 to TRBJ1-2, with 8 positions matching TRBD1. The CDR3 is 15 residues long. Germline V lookup: CDR1 LNHDA, CDR2 SQIVND (reference sequence). J was trimmed by 6 bases and V by 3 bases; bases with no gene match: 9. Full variable domain (rest looked up from reference TRBV19 and TRBJ1-2): DGGITQSPKYLFRKEGQNVTLSCEQNLNHDAMYWYRQDPGQGLRLIYYSQIVNDFQKGDIAEGYSVSREKKESFPLTVTSAQKNPTAFYLCASSILNDRGNGYTFGSGTRLTVV.

The rearrangement joins TRBV15 to TRBJ2-4, with 9 bases identical to TRBD2. The CDR3 spans 19 residues. CDR1 and CDR2 (germline): LNHNV, YYDKDF (reference sequence). The J segment lost 2 bases and the V segment lost 1 base, leaving 12 bases of the junction unmatched. CDR3 nucleotides: TGTGCCACCAGCAGAGTAGAACTAGCGGGCGCCGGGTCCAAAAACATTCAGTACTTC. Amino acids: CATSRVELAGAGSKNIQYF.

This chain connects TRBV5-1 to TRBJ1-4, with D possibly being TRBD1 (6 bases). This CDR3 has 17 amino acids. Germline CDR1 reads SGHRS; CDR2 reads YFSETQ. V dropped 5 bases and J dropped 7 bases, with 24 bases sitting between them. The CDR3 sequence: CASRSSVSGGLAEKLFF. CDR3 sequence (DNA): TGCGCCAGCAGGTCCAGTGTCAGCGGGGGCCTAGCTGAAAAACTGTTTTTT.

The chain has TRBV4-3 and TRBJ2-5; D may be TRBD1 (5 bases). Trimming took 0 bases from V and 7 from J, leaving 9 bases between them. Germline V gene data show CDR1 as LGHNA and CDR2 as YSLEER. This CDR3 is built from 13 residues. CDR3 nucleotide sequence: TGCGCCAGCAGCCAAGAGGCCACAGGGACCCAGTACTTC. Its translation: CASSQEATGTQYF.

The chain combines TRBV9 with TRBJ2-5; 9 bases fit TRBD2. V shed 0 bases, J shed 9 bases, and the junction held 9 bases outside the gene matches. This CDR3 spans 15 amino acids. The germline V gene has CDR1 SGDLS and CDR2 YYNGEE. In DNA, the CDR3 is TGTGCCAGCAGCGTAGTAGCGGGGGATAGAGTTGCCCAGTACTTC. Encoded protein: CASSVVAGDRVAQYF. Drawing the rest from reference TRBV9 and TRBJ2-5, the complete variable domain is DSGVTQTPKHLITATGQRVTLRCSPRSGDLSVYWYQQSLDQGLQFLIQYYNGEERAKGNILERFSAQQFPDLHSELNLSSLELGDSALYFCASSVVAGDRVAQYFGPGTRLLVL.

This chain joins TRBV10-3 and TRBJ2-5; 7 nucleotides align to TRBD1. The CDR3 has 13 residues. The germline gives CDR1 ENHRY, CDR2 SYGVKD. V trimming: 10 bases; J trimming: 1 base; junction bases outside the gene matches: 6. CDR3 sequence: CATQGQIQETQYF. CDR3 DNA sequence: TGTGCCACTCAGGGACAGATCCAAGAGACCCAGTACTTC.

This chain joins TRBV4-1 and TRBJ2-3; 15 bases are a match to TRBD2. Germline V gene sequence: CDR1 MGHRA, CDR2 YSYEKL. J gave up 7 bases and V 0 bases, and 8 bases lay outside the gene matches. CDR3 size: 18 residues. CDR3 sequence (DNA): TGCGCCAGCAGCCAAGATTTCGGGACTAGCGGGGGGCTCTATACGCAGTATTTT. Its protein product is CASSQDFGTSGGLYTQYF.

This chain connects TRBV27 to TRBJ1-1, with 10 bases matching TRBD1. CDR3 length: 16 amino acids. V lost 7 bases, J lost 4 bases, and 12 bases stayed unmatched. Germline CDR1 MNHEY, CDR2 SMNVEV (reference sequence). The CDR3 coding sequence is TGTGCCAGCACCTTAGATCGGGACAGGGGTGTCACTGAAGCTTTCTTT. It yields the protein CASTLDRDRGVTEAFF.

This clone was counted a few times. The V gene is TRBV18, the J gene TRBJ1-1; no firm D call. Germline V gene data show CDR1 as KGHSH and CDR2 as LQKENI. The CDR3 is 16 amino acids. V lost 3 bases and J 0 bases, leaving 14 bases between the germline ends. CDR3 DNA sequence: TGTGCCAGCTCACCGACCCGCGTCGGAGTGAACACTGAAGCTTTCTTT. This codes for CASSPTRVGVNTEAFF.

The rearrangement links TRBV7-9 to TRBJ1-3; 9 nucleotides match TRBD1. Germline CDR1 reads SEHNR; CDR2 reads FQNEAQ (reference sequence). Trimming at V came to 9 bases and at J to 4 bases, leaving 4 bases not matched to a gene. The CDR3 totals 13 residues. The CDR3 sequence is CASKQGAGNTIYF. CDR3 bases: TGTGCCAGTAAACAGGGGGCCGGAAACACCATATATTTT. Full variable domain (outside the CDR3, taken from reference TRBV7-9 and TRBJ1-3): DTGVSQNPRHKITKRGQNVTFRCDPISEHNRLYWYRQTLGQGPEFLTYFQNEAQLEKSRLLSDRFSAERPKGSFSTLEIQRTEQGDSAMYLCASKQGAGNTIYFGEGSWLTVV.

The J gene is TRBJ2-7, the V gene TRBV5-6, with 10 bases aligning to TRBD1. V was pared by 4 bases and J by 4 bases, with 5 bases of the junction left unmatched. CDR1 is SGHDT, CDR2 YYEEEE, per germline. The CDR3 totals 14 residues. The CDR3 reads CASSQDRGAYEQYF. Written as DNA, the CDR3 is TGTGCCAGCAGCCAGGACAGGGGGGCTTACGAGCAGTACTTC.

This clone was recorded a few times. The chain combines TRBV5-6 with TRBJ1-2; 9 positions agree with TRBD1. CDR3 length: 14 residues. Trimming at V came to 3 bases and at J to 2 bases, leaving 2 bases not matched to a gene. CDR1 and CDR2 from the germline V gene are SGHDT and YYEEEE. As DNA, the CDR3 is TGTGCCAGCAGCTCCGGACAGGGGAACTATGGCTACACCTTC. Residues: CASSSGQGNYGYTF.

The rearrangement links TRBV9 to TRBJ2-7; the match to TRBD1 covers 7 bases. Looked up from germline, CDR1 is SGDLS and CDR2 is YYNGEE. V lost 4 bases to trimming and J lost 1 base; unmatched junction nucleotides: 5. The CDR3 loop spans 14 amino acids. The DNA of the CDR3 is TGTGCCAGCAGCCCCCGACAGGGATCCTACGAGCAGTACTTC. It encodes CASSPRQGSYEQYF.

This clone appeared a few times. This chain links TRBV20-1 with TRBJ1-2, with D hard to call. The CDR3 length is 11 residues. The germline V gene has CDR1 DFQATT and CDR2 SNEGSKA (reference sequence). Trimming removed 3 bases from V and 6 bases from J, with 8 bases in between. CDR3 sequence: CSARRGNGYTF. The CDR3 DNA reads as TGCAGTGCTAGGAGAGGGAATGGCTACACCTTC.